What follows are 15 T cell receptor beta chains derived from one specimen sequenced in a study of blood T cells in healthy people across ages (dated by TCRdb to between 2014 and 2017). The protocol used for the library was 5' RACE. The run used an Illumina HiSeq 2500. The second PCR ran for roughly 7 to 11 cycles and used a J-beta primer mix along with a sample-barcoded 5' primer. TCRdb handled the public reads itself, with Q25 trimming in fastp and clone calling in MiXCR, and kept productive beta chains. Every entry covers one CDR3 protein and lists the most common genes and DNA from its rows. The sample table lists 850,000 or so distinct CDR3 sequences, around 30% of them with a count of one. 15% to 20% of the sample is in the top ten clones. Sequencing input: blood. The receptors derive from a woman over 75 in good health.

This clonotype has ten or more counts. This sequence joins TRBV10-2 and TRBJ2-3; 11 nucleotides align to TRBD2. J was trimmed by 1 base and V by 0 bases; bases with no gene match: 3. Germline CDR1 WSHSY, CDR2 SAAADI. The CDR3 has 17 amino acids. The CDR3 region is CASSESRGLAGTDTQYF. The CDR3 DNA reads TGCGCCAGCAGTGAGTCGAGGGGACTAGCGGGCACAGATACGCAGTATTTT.

Of note for this clonotype: A clone one base away is much larger, so this may be a read error. Written as DNA, the CDR3 is TGTGCCAACAGCTTATCGTTCAGTCATAATGAGCAGTTCTTC. It translates to CANSLSFSHNEQFF. V gene TRBV7-9 combines with J gene TRBJ2-1, with D unresolved. The CDR3 runs 14 residues. Germline CDR1 reads SEHNR; CDR2 reads FQNEAQ (reference sequence).

This clonotype was detected ten times or more. V and J are TRBV7-2 and TRBJ2-3; TRBD2 matches 8 bases. This CDR3 has 16 amino acids. The trim removed 1 base at V and 2 bases at J, leaving 5 bases unmatched. Per germline, CDR1 SGHTA and CDR2 FQGNSA. CDR3 sequence: CASSLVAGSLTDTQYF. For the CDR3, the DNA is TGTGCCAGCAGCTTAGTAGCGGGGTCCCTCACAGATACGCAGTATTTT.

V gene TRBV18 combines with J gene TRBJ2-1; 9 bases align to TRBD2. J was trimmed by 4 bases and V by 0 bases; bases with no gene match: 7. The CDR3 consists of 17 residues. CDR1 and CDR2 (germline): KGHSH, LQKENI. The CDR3 sequence is CASSPPGRAGGYNEQFF. Written as DNA, the CDR3 is TGTGCCAGCTCACCACCGGGCCGAGCGGGGGGATACAATGAGCAGTTCTTC.

The CDR3 DNA sequence: TGTGCCAGCAGCCAAGTTGGGACACATAGATCTTATGGCTACACCTTC. Its protein is CASSQVGTHRSYGYTF. This chain joins TRBV14 and TRBJ1-2; maybe TRBD1 (6 bases). Germline assignment: CDR1 SGHDN and CDR2 FVKESK. The CDR3 length is 16 residues. Trimming stripped 1 base from V and 5 bases from J, with 17 bases between.

This clonotype has a handful of counts. The V call is TRBV20-1, the J call TRBJ1-5; D gene unclear. Germline V gene sequence: CDR1 DFQATT, CDR2 SNEGSKA (reference sequence). V was trimmed by 6 bases and J by 0 bases, leaving 12 bases between them. CDR3 length: 14 residues. The CDR3 bases are TGCAGTGCGGCCTCCGGATTTAGCAATCAGCCCCAGCATTTT. Encoded protein: CSAASGFSNQPQHF.

This clonotype came up a few times. The chain has TRBV6-5 and TRBJ1-2; D ambiguous. Trimming removed 5 bases at V and 4 bases at J, with 11 bases between. Germline V CDR1 and CDR2: MNHEY, SVGAGI. This CDR3 has 13 amino acids. CDR3 loop: CASSTPLGYGYTF. The CDR3 nucleotides read TGTGCCAGCAGTACACCGCTGGGCTATGGCTACACCTTC.

Worth noting for this clonotype: A much larger clonotype is one base distant, so this may be a read error. The chain couples TRBV7-2 to TRBJ1-6, with TRBD1 matching over 10 bases. This CDR3 contains 16 residues. Germline CDR1 SGHTA, CDR2 FQGNSA. CDR3 nucleotide sequence: TGTGCCAGCAGCTTTAGGTCGGGACAGGGGTCTTCACCCCGCCACTTT. Amino acids: CASSFRSGQGSSPRHF.

This clonotype has more than one count but fewer than ten. The chain couples TRBV19 to TRBJ2-5; tentatively, D is TRBD1 (6 bases). CDR3 length: 14 residues. Germline V gene data show CDR1 as LNHDA and CDR2 as SQIVND (reference sequence). Trimming took 1 base from V and 2 from J, leaving 8 bases between them. CDR3 region: CASSIAQGQETQYF. CDR3 nucleotide sequence: TGTGCCAGTAGTATAGCACAGGGTCAAGAGACCCAGTACTTC.

This clonotype has at least ten counts. This chain's CDR3 is CASSYASGTGGDYGYTF. The CDR3 bases are TGTGCCAGCAGTTACGCCTCCGGGACAGGGGGCGACTATGGCTACACCTTC. The J gene is TRBJ1-2, the V gene TRBV6-2 or TRBV6-3; 12 bases agree with TRBD1. Germline values: CDR1 MNHEY, CDR2 SVGEGT. V trimming: 2 bases; J trimming: 3 bases; junction bases outside the gene matches: 7. This CDR3 region has 17 residues.

In this sample, this clonotype turned up many times. The V gene is TRBV5-1, the J gene TRBJ1-6, with no clear D. This CDR3 is 12 amino acids long. Germline CDR1 is SGHRS and CDR2 is YFSETQ. The V end lost 2 bases, the J end lost 5 bases, and 2 bases lay between the germline ends. CDR3 nucleotide sequence: TGCGCCAGCAGCTTCGATAATTCACCCCTCCACTTT. It specifies CASSFDNSPLHF.

This clonotype was seen more than once but under ten times. The junction shows a germline mismatch at one end, possibly a read error. CDR3 protein: CASPPTSGNTQYF. The CDR3, as DNA: TGTGCCAGCCCACCGACTAGCGGAAATACGCAGTATTTT. The V call is TRBV18, the J call TRBJ2-3; 9 positions match TRBD2. CDR1 and CDR2 from the germline V gene are KGHSH and LQKENI. CDR3 size: 13 residues.

The chain joins TRBV2 to TRBJ1-1; the D is unclear. The germline V and J ends were trimmed by 6 bases and 2 bases, with 16 bases remaining between them. Germline values: CDR1 SNHLY, CDR2 FYNNEI. The CDR3 loop spans 15 amino acids. The CDR3: CASRATGIRNTEAFF. CDR3 sequence (DNA): TGTGCCAGCAGGGCCACGGGGATTCGAAACACTGAAGCTTTCTTT.

As to this clonotype: With a much larger clone just one base away, this may be a read error. The chain is built from TRBV6-2 or TRBV6-3 and TRBJ1-5; 7 nucleotides agree with TRBD1. CDR3 size: 15 residues. CDR1 MNHEY and CDR2 SVGEGT come from the germline V gene. CDR3 coding DNA: TGTGCCAGCAGTTACGGACAGGATAGCAATCGGCCCCAGCATTTT. Its protein product is CASSYGQDSNRPQHF.

Remarks on this clonotype: Just one base apart from a much larger clone, this may be a read error. CDR3 region: CATRRGGSYEQYF. The CDR3 nucleotides are TGTGCCACCAGACGGGGGGGGTCCTACGAGCAGTACTTC. The genes are TRBV2 and TRBJ2-7; 8 nucleotides align to TRBD2. V was pared by 10 bases and J by 1 base, with 6 bases of the junction left unmatched. CDR3 length: 13 amino acids. Germline values: CDR1 SNHLY, CDR2 FYNNEI.